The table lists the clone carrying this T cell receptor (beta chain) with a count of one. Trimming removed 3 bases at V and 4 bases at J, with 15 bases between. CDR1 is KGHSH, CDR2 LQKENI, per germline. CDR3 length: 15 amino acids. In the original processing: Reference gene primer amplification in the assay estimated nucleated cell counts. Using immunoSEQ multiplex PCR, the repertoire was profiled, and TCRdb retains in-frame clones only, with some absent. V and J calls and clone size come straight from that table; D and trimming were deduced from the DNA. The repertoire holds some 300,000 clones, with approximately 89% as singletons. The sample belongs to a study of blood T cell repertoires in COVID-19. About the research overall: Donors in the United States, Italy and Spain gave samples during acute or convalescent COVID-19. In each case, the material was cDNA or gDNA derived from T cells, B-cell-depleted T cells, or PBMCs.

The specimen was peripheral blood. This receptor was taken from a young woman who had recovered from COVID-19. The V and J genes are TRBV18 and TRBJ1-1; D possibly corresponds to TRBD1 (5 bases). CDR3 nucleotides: TGTGCCAGCTCACCGGTTGGGGCGGGAACCACTGAAGCTTTCTTT. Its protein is CASSPVGAGTTEAFF.